This T cell receptor (beta chain) emerged from a study of cytomegalovirus exposure and HLA in healthy donors. PCR involved 60 Vbeta and 13 Jbeta primers. The repertoire was sequenced with immunoSEQ multiplex PCR; TCRdb's copy has only in-frame clones and lacks some. In the table there are roughly 100,000 clones, around 80% of which are singletons. General observations from the study: TCR beta chain V- and J-gene trimming was linked, in a later analysis, to a missense variant in DCLRE1C.

The V segment lost 7 bases and the J segment 5 bases; nucleotides outside the gene matches: 6. The length of the CDR3 is 14 residues. Germline V gives CDR1 ENHRY, CDR2 SYGVKD. Points on this clone: Its specificity is not known.

Sequenced material: PBMCs. The TCR sequence derives from a male donor in good health and CMV-seronegative. This sequence joins TRBV10-3 and TRBJ2-5; 11 bases align to TRBD2. CDR3 nucleotides: TGTGCCATCAAAAGACTAGCGGGAAGGGAGACCCAGTACTTC. It specifies CAIKRLAGRETQYF.